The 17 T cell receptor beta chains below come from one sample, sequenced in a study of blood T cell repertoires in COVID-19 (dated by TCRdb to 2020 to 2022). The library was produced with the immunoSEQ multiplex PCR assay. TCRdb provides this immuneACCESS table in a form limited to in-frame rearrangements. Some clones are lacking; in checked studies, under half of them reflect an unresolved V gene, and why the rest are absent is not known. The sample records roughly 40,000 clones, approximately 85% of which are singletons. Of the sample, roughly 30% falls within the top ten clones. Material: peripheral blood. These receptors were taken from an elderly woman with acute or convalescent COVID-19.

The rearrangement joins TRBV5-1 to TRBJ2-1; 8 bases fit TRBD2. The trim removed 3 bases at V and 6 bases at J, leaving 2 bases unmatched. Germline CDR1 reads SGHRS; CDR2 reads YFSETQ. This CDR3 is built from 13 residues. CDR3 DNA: TGCGCCAGCAGCTCTGGGACTAGCAATGAGCAGTTCTTC. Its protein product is CASSSGTSNEQFF.

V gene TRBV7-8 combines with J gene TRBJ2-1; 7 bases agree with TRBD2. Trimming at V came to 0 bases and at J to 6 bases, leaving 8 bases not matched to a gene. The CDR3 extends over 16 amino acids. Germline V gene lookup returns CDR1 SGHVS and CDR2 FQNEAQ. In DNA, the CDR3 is TGTGCCAGCAGCTTAGCGGGAGGGATCTACATCAATGAGCAGTTCTTC. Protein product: CASSLAGGIYINEQFF. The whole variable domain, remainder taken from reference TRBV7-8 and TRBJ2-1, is GAGVSQSPRYKVAKRGQDVALRCDPISGHVSLFWYQQALGQGPEFLTYFQNEAQLDKSGLPSDRFFAERPEGSVSTLKIQRTQQEDSAVYLCASSLAGGIYINEQFFGPGTRLTVL.

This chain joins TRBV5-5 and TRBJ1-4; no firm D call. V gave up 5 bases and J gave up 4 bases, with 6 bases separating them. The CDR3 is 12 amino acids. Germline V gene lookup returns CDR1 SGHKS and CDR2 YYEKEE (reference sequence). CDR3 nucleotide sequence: TGTGCCAGCAGGGCATATAATGAAAAACTGTTTTTT. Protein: CASRAYNEKLFF.

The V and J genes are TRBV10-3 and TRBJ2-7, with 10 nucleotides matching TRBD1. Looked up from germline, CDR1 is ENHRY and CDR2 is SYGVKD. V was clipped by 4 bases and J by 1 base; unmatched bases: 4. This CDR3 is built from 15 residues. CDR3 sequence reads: CAISGDRGSSYEQYF. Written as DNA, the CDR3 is TGTGCCATCAGTGGGGACAGGGGCTCTTCCTACGAGCAGTACTTC.

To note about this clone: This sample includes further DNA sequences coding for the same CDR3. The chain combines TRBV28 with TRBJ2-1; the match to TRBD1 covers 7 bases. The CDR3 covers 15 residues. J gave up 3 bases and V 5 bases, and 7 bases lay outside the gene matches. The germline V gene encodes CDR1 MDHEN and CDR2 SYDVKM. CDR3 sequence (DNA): TGTGCCAGCAGTCGATCCGGGACAGTCTACAATGAGCAGTTCTTC. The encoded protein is CASSRSGTVYNEQFF.

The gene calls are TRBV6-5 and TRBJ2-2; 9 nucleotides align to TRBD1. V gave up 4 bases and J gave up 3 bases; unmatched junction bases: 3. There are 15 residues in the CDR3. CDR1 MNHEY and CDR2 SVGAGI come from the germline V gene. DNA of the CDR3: TGTGCCAGCAGTTGGACAGGGGTGGACACCGGGGAGCTGTTTTTT. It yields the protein CASSWTGVDTGELFF.

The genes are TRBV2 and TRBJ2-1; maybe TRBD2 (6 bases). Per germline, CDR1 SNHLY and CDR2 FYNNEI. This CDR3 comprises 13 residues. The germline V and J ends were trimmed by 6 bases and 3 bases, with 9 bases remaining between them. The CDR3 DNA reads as TGTGCCAGCAGAACGGGACTCTACAATGAGCAGTTCTTC. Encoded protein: CASRTGLYNEQFF.

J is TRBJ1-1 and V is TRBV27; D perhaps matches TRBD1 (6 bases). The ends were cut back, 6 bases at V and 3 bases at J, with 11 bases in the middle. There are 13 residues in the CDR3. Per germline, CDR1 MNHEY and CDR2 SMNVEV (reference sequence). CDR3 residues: CASRKGQYTEAFF. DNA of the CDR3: TGTGCCAGCAGAAAAGGACAGTACACTGAAGCTTTCTTT.

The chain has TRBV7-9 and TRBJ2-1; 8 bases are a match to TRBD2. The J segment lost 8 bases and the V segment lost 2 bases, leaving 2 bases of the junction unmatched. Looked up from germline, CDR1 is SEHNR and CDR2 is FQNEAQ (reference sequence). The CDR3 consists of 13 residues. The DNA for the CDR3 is TGTGCCAGCAGCTTACCTAGCGGGTATGAGCAGTTCTTC. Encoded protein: CASSLPSGYEQFF.

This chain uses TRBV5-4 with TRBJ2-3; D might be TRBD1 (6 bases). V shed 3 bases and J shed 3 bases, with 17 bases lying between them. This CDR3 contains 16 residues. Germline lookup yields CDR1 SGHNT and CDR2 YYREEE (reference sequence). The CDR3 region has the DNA TGTGCCAGCAGCTCGACGGCGAGAGGACAGACAGATACGCAGTATTTT. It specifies CASSSTARGQTDTQYF. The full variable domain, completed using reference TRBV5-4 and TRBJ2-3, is ETGVTQSPTHLIKTRGQQVTLRCSSQSGHNTVSWYQQALGQGPQFIFQYYREEENGRGNFPPRFSGLQFPNYSSELNVNALELDDSALYLCASSSTARGQTDTQYFGPGTRLTVL.

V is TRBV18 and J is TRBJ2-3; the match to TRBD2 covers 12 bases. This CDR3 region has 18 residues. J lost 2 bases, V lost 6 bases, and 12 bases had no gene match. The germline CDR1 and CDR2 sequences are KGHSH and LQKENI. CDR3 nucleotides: TGTGCCAGCTCCCAAGCCCTACTAGCGGGAGGACCCACAGATACGCAGTATTTT. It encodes CASSQALLAGGPTDTQYF.

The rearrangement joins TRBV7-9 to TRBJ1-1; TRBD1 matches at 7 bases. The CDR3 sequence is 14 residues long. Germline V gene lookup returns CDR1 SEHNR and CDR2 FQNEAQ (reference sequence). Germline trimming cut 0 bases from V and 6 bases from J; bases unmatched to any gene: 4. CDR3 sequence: CASSLASTGAEAFF. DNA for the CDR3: TGTGCCAGCAGCTTAGCAAGCACAGGGGCTGAAGCTTTCTTT.

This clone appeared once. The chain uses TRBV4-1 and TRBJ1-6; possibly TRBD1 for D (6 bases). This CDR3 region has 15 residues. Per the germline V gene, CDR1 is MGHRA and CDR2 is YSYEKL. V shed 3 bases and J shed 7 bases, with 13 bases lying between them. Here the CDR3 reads CASSQIQGPNSPLHF. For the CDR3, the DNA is TGCGCCAGCAGCCAGATACAGGGTCCGAATTCACCCCTCCACTTT.

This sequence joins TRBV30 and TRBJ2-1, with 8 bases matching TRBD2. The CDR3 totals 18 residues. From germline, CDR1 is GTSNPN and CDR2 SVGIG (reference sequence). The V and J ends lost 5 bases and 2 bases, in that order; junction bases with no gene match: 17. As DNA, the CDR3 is TGTGCCTGGGCCCACGGGAGGGATAACAGCCGCACCTACAATGAGCAGTTCTTC. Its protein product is CAWAHGRDNSRTYNEQFF.

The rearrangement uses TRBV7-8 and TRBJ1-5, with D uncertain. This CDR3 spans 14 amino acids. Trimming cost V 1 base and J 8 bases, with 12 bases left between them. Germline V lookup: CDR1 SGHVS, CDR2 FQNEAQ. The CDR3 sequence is CASSLGVQKEPQHF. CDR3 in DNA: TGTGCCAGCAGCTTAGGGGTACAGAAGGAGCCCCAGCATTTT.

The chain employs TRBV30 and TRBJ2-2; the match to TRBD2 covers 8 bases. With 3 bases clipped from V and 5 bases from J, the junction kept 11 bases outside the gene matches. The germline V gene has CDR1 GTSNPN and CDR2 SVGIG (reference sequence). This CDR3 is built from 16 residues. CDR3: CAWSEGRGGRTGELFF. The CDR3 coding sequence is TGTGCCTGGAGCGAGGGACGGGGGGGCCGGACCGGGGAGCTGTTTTTT.

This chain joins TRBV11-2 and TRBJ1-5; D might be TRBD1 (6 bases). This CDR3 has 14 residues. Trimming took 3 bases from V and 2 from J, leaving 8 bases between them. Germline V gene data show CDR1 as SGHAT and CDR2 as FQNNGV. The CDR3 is CASSLTGGNQPQHF. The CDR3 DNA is TGTGCCAGCAGCTTGACAGGAGGCAATCAGCCCCAGCATTTT.